The clone carrying this T cell receptor (beta chain) was detected ten times or more. TCRdb re-called the 5' RACE reads with MiXCR, one entry per CDR3 protein. Here the sample spans about 80,000 distinct CDR3 sequences, approximately 11% being singletons. The sample originates from a study of early T cells in non-severe SARS-CoV-2 infection. The length of the CDR3 is 14 residues. Germline V gene data show CDR1 as MNHNY and CDR2 as SVGAGI (reference sequence). The V and J ends lost 5 bases and 7 bases respectively, with 14 bases between them. This chain uses TRBV6-6 with TRBJ1-4; D might be TRBD1 (5 bases). Sequenced sample: whole blood. The clonotype was recovered from an adult who was a healthcare worker with PCR-confirmed SARS-CoV-2 infection or an uninfected control (not recorded which). For the CDR3, the DNA is TGTGCCAGCAGTCCGCGGGGGGAGGGTGAAAAACTGTTTTTT. It translates to CASSPRGEGEKLFF.